This TCR beta chain stems from a study of blood T cell repertoires in COVID-19 (dated by TCRdb to 2020 to 2021). About the full investigation: The collaborator samples originated in the United States, Italy and Spain and spanned the acute and convalescent phases of COVID-19. The prospective study material was composed of cDNA or gDNA derived from T cells, B-cell-depleted T cells, or PBMCs. HLA class I and class II types, where available, came from metadata supplied by the sample provider rather than from assay-based typing. The dataset comprised deeply sampled blood TCRbeta repertoires from subjects exposed to, actively infected with, or recovered from COVID-19. The sample metadata nearly always contained a de-identified subject ID, COVID-19 status, age in years and sex. Samples were obtained from the ongoing ImmuneRACE study (first 160 participants) and from 950 to 1,500 subjects provided by 6 global collaborators. The repertoires were released in a freely available public database meant as a resource for research on the immune response to SARS-CoV-2. Summary of the overall study and its limitations: How much clinical and demographic metadata was included differed by source and by participant, and the metadata was provided uncurated.

Whole blood was collected in K2EDTA tubes by collaborating institutions according to the institutions' own protocols. Collaborator samples were shipped for TCRbeta analysis as frozen whole blood, isolated PBMCs, or DNA extracted from either sample type. The immunoSEQ Assay, a bias-controlled multiplex PCR, was used to amplify TCRbeta CDR3 regions from genomic DNA. From the authors' description of their analysis: Within the assay, amplification of reference gene primers was used to estimate how many nucleated cells each sample contained. To quantify the absolute abundance of each unique TCRbeta CDR3 rearrangement, sequence reads were collapsed and filtered. For each sample, productive Simpson clonality was calculated by taking the square root of Simpson's diversity index across productive rearrangements. In TCRdb, the immuneACCESS table is reduced to in-frame sequences with V and J assigned. These tables do not hold every clone; where another copy was compared, an unresolved V gene accounts for under half, and the others remain unexplained. That table is the source of V, J and clone size, and D and trimming were worked out from the DNA. For this sample there are around 32,000 clones; 80% to 90% appear just once. The biggest ten clones account for about 5.9% of the sample.

Turning to this clone: Its binding antigen is unknown. No qualities accompany the bases; no much larger clone lies one base away.

The sample taken for sequencing was peripheral blood. This sequence was found in an elderly woman with active or convalescent COVID-19.

The DNA sequence is TGTGCCAGCAGTTACAGGGGCAACTACAATGAGCAGTTCTTC. It specifies CASSYRGNYNEQFF. This receptor chain uses TRBV6-6 and TRBJ2-1; D gene: possibly TRBD1, on 5 matching bases. Trimming at the junction amounts to 2 bases on V and 3 bases on J, and the germline ends lie 8 bases apart. As encoded in the germline V gene (reference sequence), CDR1 is MNHNY while CDR2 is SVGAGI. The CDR3 goes from the cysteine to the phenylalanine over 14 residues. Only the CDR3 DNA stays, 42 bases, in frame from base 1.